The present T cell receptor beta chain was sequenced within a study of response to subunit inactivated influenza vaccine (dated by TCRdb to 2016 to 2019). About the full investigation: To follow how T cells responded to a trivalent subunit inactivated influenza vaccine, the researchers relied on deep quantitative profiling of the T cell receptor repertoire.

What the authors observed across the whole study: The authors proposed that each seasonal influenza vaccination may bring in only a limited number of new T cells.

Points on this clonotype: Its antigen is currently not known. Qualities for individual bases were not recorded, and no much larger clone is one base off.

The library was generated by RT-PCR. The sequencer listed for this sample is Illumina HiSeq 2500. TCRdb took the public reads, trimmed them with fastp at Q25, ran MiXCR for clone calling and kept in-frame beta chains. Each CDR3 protein appears once, grouped with its most common genes and DNA. The sample profile shows about 500,000 distinct CDR3 sequences; 16% of them were found once. Approximately 3% of the sample lies in the top ten. Trimming takes 1 base off V and 9 bases off J; junction bases not matched to a gene: 5. From the cysteine through the phenylalanine, the CDR3 covers 14 amino acids. Kept here is only the CDR3 DNA, which spans 42 bases and is read in frame from base 1.

The chain joins TRBV12-3 or TRBV12-4 to TRBJ2-1, with 8 bases matching TRBD1. The material sequenced was CD4+ T cells sorted from PBMCs, taken less than 30 months after vaccination. This clonotype was obtained from a man between 50 and 69 years old who received an inactivated influenza vaccine. Donor details come from another sample of the same person, matched by shared clones. In nucleotide form, the sequence is TGTGCCAGCAGTTTAGATAGGACAGGGAGTGAGCAGTTCTTC. Translated, this is CASSLDRTGSEQFF.